The 5 T cell receptor beta chains below were found in one sample sequenced in a study of T cell repertoires in cytomegalovirus infection. MiXCR, applied by TCRdb to the reads, yields one record per CDR3 protein. The sample records tens of thousands of distinct CDR3 sequences, roughly 40% being singletons. Antigen specificity for these receptors is unknown. The sample in question was CD8+ T cells from cultured PBMCs, obtained from culture after CMV antigen stimulation. The receptors stem from a human donor in good health (CMV status not recorded). Some clones in this sample may be carry-over from other donors' samples.

The chain recombines TRBV7-2 with TRBJ1-4; D gene uncertain. Germline loops: CDR1 SGHTA, CDR2 FQGNSA. The V end lost 2 bases, the J end lost 5 bases, and 15 bases lay between the germline ends. The CDR3 totals 16 residues. CDR3 sequence reads: CASSLFFSVRNEKLFF. The CDR3 coding sequence is TGTGCCAGCAGCTTATTTTTCAGCGTGAGAAATGAAAAACTGTTTTTT.

The sample holds many counts of this clonotype. This chain links TRBV7-6 with TRBJ2-1, with a weak D call TRBD2 (6 bases). V shed 7 bases and J shed 4 bases, with 14 bases lying between them. CDR1 SGHVS and CDR2 FNYEAQ come from the germline V gene. The CDR3 length is 14 residues. The CDR3: CASTDPGLYNEQFF. The CDR3 bases are TGTGCCAGCACCGATCCGGGACTTTACAATGAGCAGTTCTTC. The entire variable domain, with the rest obtained from reference TRBV7-6 and TRBJ2-1, is as follows: GAGVSQSPRYKVTKRGQDVALRCDPISGHVSLYWYRQALGQGPEFLTYFNYEAQQDKSGLPNDRFSAERPEGSISTLTIQRTEQRDSAMYRCASTDPGLYNEQFFGPGTRLTVL.

The gene calls are TRBV6-8 and TRBJ1-2; 7 bases align to TRBD1. CDR3 size: 14 residues. Looked up from germline, CDR1 is MNHGY and CDR2 is SAAAGT. With 2 bases clipped from V and 4 bases from J, the junction kept 4 bases outside the gene matches. The CDR3 sequence is CASSYIQGIYGYTF. The CDR3 coding sequence is TGTGCCAGCAGTTACATACAGGGGATCTATGGCTACACCTTC.

J is TRBJ2-7 and V is TRBV7-6; possibly TRBD1 for D (6 bases). Germline CDR1 SGHVS, CDR2 FNYEAQ. The CDR3 sequence is 15 residues long. V lost 1 base to trimming and J lost 4 bases, with 14 bases between them. The CDR3, as DNA: TGTGCCAGCAGCTTAGAACTGGGGGCGACGTACGAGCAGTACTTC. Protein product: CASSLELGATYEQYF.

The chain has TRBV20-1 and TRBJ2-1; tentative D call: TRBD1 (6 bases). The germline gives CDR1 DFQATT, CDR2 SNEGSKA (reference sequence). V was trimmed by 5 bases and J by 4 bases, leaving 18 bases between them. The CDR3 loop spans 15 amino acids. In DNA form, the CDR3 reads TGCAGTGCTGGACGCGGACAGAGTATTTACAATGAGCAGTTCTTC. Protein sequence: CSAGRGQSIYNEQFF.